The source of this TCR beta chain is a study of T cells in Graves' hyperthyroidism and ophthalmopathy. Study details: Peripheral blood was acquired at first diagnosis, ahead of any therapy whatsoever.

Patients were excluded because of uncontrolled infection, other autoimmune disease, pregnancy or lactation. Each diagnosis drew on symptoms, thyroxine, TRAb, thyroid ultrasound and orbital computed tomography findings. The PBMCs studied were ones that came from 9 to 10 ml fresh peripheral blood. This clonotype was recorded at least ten times. TCR beta CDR3 regions were amplified from RNA. The TCR CDR3 first-round RT-PCR relied on the HTBI primer set. Each CDR3 protein gets one entry after TCRdb re-called the multiplex PCR reads with MiXCR. The sample lists around 300,000 distinct CDR3 sequences, roughly 20% occurring once. The sequence was obtained from a man aged 50-59 years with Graves' ophthalmopathy. Material for sequencing was blood.

The DNA for the CDR3 is TGTGCCAGCAGACCACAGGCGTACCAAGAGACCCAGTACTTC. Its protein is CASRPQAYQETQYF. The J gene is TRBJ2-5, the V gene TRBV6-2 or TRBV6-3; tentative D call: TRBD1 (5 bases). CDR3 length: 14 residues. V dropped 6 bases and J dropped 0 bases, with 11 bases sitting between them. Germline CDR1 is MNHEY and CDR2 is SVGEGT.